The rows below give T cell receptor beta chains drawn from one sample of a study of vaccination and CD4 T cells after COVID-19. These TCRs are of unknown antigen specificity. TCRdb called the PCR reads again in MiXCR, with one record for every CDR3 protein. Among fewer than 15,000 distinct CDR3 sequences, 21% were seen once, and the ten largest hold approximately 12%. This specimen consisted of CD4+ T cells from blood, cultured in vitro, obtained before SARS-CoV-2 vaccination. These receptors originate from a human donor who received a COVID-19 vaccine. The CDR3 runs from the conserved cysteine through the conserved F or W. A D gene is named only where the DNA matches it firmly. Expanded clones are given a class, and other clones once, few, many or no size at all.

D	V	J	size	CDR3	DNA
TRBD1	TRBV30	TRBJ2-7	-	CAWDRDREVEQYF	TGTGCCTGGGACCGGGACAGGGAGGTCGAGCAGTACTTC
-	TRBV18	TRBJ1-3	few	CASSPPQGRGNTIYF	TGTGCCAGCTCACCACCTCAAGGTCGGGGAAACACCATATATTTT
TRBD2	TRBV7-2	TRBJ2-3	medium-sized	CASSFPGLGITDTQYF	TGTGCCAGCAGCTTTCCCGGACTAGGGATCACAGATACGCAGTATTTT
TRBD2	TRBV10-1	TRBJ2-3	medium-sized	CASSGSSGGIADTQYF	TGCGCCAGCAGTGGCTCTAGCGGGGGGATCGCAGATACGCAGTATTTT
-	TRBV5-1	TRBJ2-1	few	CASSLELASNEQFF	TGCGCCAGCAGCTTGGAACTAGCTAGCAATGAGCAGTTCTTC
-	TRBV19	TRBJ2-3	few	CASKAGRLYTDTQYF	TGTGCCAGTAAGGCCGGTCGGCTTTACACAGATACGCAGTATTTT
TRBD1	TRBV20-1	TRBJ1-2	few	CSADTGGYGYTF	TGCAGTGCTGACACAGGGGGCTATGGCTACACCTTC
-	TRBV5-4	TRBJ2-2	-	CASSPLGGGRTGELFF	TGTGCCAGCAGCCCCTTAGGGGGGGGAAGGACCGGGGAGCTGTTTTTT
TRBD2	TRBV5-4	TRBJ2-3	-	CASSLELAGVGITDTQYF	TGTGCCAGCAGCTTGGAACTAGCGGGGGTGGGAATCACAGATACGCAGTATTTT
-	TRBV5-4	TRBJ1-2	once	CASSLDVVANVGGYTF	TGTGCCAGCAGCTTGGATGTTGTAGCGAATGTCGGGGGCTACACCTTC
-	TRBV27	TRBJ1-5	-	CASSLRGYSNQPQHF	TGTGCCAGCAGTTTACGAGGGTATAGCAATCAGCCCCAGCATTTT
-	TRBV10-1	TRBJ2-1	-	CASSGTGTYSYNEQFF	TGCGCCAGCAGCGGAACAGGGACCTACTCCTACAATGAGCAGTTCTTC
TRBD1	TRBV4-1	TRBJ2-2	-	CASSPGTETGELFF	TGCGCCAGCAGCCCCGGGACAGAAACCGGGGAGCTGTTTTTT
-	TRBV9	TRBJ1-2	-	CASSVSTRGDYGYTF	TGTGCCAGCAGCGTCTCCACCAGGGGCGACTATGGCTACACCTTC
-	TRBV6-1	TRBJ1-6	few	CASSKTAGNSPLHF	TGTGCCAGCAGTAAGACAGCGGGTAATTCACCCCTCCACTTT
TRBD1	TRBV19	TRBJ1-1	few	CASSIGTGIGTEAFF	TGTGCCAGTAGTATAGGGACAGGGATCGGAACTGAAGCTTTCTTT
-	TRBV4-2	TRBJ2-3	-	CASLGTTDTQYF	TGTGCCAGTCTGGGCACCACAGATACGCAGTATTTT
-	TRBV19	TRBJ2-5	few	CASSISRGETQYF	TGTGCCAGTAGTATATCTAGGGGAGAGACCCAGTACTTC
-	TRBV12-3/TRBV12-4	TRBJ2-3	few	CASSVGEGAVRAGGYTQYF	TGTGCCAGCAGCGTAGGGGAAGGTGCGGTGCGAGCAGGCGGATATACGCAGTATTTT
-	TRBV7-9	TRBJ2-5	few	CASSPNRFGAETQYF	TGTGCCAGCAGCCCTAACAGGTTCGGGGCGGAGACCCAGTACTTC
TRBD2	TRBV19	TRBJ2-3	once	CASSSGGAGFSGTDTQYF	TGTGCCAGTAGTAGCGGGGGGGCAGGTTTCTCCGGCACAGATACGCAGTATTTT
-	TRBV5-4	TRBJ1-3	-	CASSPDLGGNTIYF	TGTGCCAGCAGCCCTGACCTGGGTGGAAACACCATATATTTT
-	TRBV3-1	TRBJ1-1	-	CASSPIRANTEAFF	TGTGCCAGCAGCCCGATTCGCGCGAACACTGAAGCTTTCTTT
TRBD1	TRBV20-1	TRBJ1-6	medium-sized	CSALVGQGGSPLHF	TGCAGTGCTCTCGTCGGACAGGGTGGTTCACCCCTCCACTTT
-	TRBV5-5	TRBJ1-6	-	CASSLRGLGGIPNSPLHF	TGTGCCAGCAGCCTACGAGGGCTCGGCGGGATTCCTAATTCACCCCTCCACTTT
-	TRBV23-1	TRBJ2-7	few	CASSHWQGNCEQYF	TGCGCCAGCAGTCATTGGCAGGGGAACTGCGAGCAGTACTTC
TRBD1	TRBV19	TRBJ1-5	-	CASSPGDRGNQPQHF	TGTGCCAGTAGTCCCGGAGACAGGGGCAATCAGCCCCAGCATTTT
-	TRBV29-1	TRBJ2-3	-	CSVGGLADTQYF	TGCAGCGTTGGAGGCCTCGCAGATACGCAGTATTTT